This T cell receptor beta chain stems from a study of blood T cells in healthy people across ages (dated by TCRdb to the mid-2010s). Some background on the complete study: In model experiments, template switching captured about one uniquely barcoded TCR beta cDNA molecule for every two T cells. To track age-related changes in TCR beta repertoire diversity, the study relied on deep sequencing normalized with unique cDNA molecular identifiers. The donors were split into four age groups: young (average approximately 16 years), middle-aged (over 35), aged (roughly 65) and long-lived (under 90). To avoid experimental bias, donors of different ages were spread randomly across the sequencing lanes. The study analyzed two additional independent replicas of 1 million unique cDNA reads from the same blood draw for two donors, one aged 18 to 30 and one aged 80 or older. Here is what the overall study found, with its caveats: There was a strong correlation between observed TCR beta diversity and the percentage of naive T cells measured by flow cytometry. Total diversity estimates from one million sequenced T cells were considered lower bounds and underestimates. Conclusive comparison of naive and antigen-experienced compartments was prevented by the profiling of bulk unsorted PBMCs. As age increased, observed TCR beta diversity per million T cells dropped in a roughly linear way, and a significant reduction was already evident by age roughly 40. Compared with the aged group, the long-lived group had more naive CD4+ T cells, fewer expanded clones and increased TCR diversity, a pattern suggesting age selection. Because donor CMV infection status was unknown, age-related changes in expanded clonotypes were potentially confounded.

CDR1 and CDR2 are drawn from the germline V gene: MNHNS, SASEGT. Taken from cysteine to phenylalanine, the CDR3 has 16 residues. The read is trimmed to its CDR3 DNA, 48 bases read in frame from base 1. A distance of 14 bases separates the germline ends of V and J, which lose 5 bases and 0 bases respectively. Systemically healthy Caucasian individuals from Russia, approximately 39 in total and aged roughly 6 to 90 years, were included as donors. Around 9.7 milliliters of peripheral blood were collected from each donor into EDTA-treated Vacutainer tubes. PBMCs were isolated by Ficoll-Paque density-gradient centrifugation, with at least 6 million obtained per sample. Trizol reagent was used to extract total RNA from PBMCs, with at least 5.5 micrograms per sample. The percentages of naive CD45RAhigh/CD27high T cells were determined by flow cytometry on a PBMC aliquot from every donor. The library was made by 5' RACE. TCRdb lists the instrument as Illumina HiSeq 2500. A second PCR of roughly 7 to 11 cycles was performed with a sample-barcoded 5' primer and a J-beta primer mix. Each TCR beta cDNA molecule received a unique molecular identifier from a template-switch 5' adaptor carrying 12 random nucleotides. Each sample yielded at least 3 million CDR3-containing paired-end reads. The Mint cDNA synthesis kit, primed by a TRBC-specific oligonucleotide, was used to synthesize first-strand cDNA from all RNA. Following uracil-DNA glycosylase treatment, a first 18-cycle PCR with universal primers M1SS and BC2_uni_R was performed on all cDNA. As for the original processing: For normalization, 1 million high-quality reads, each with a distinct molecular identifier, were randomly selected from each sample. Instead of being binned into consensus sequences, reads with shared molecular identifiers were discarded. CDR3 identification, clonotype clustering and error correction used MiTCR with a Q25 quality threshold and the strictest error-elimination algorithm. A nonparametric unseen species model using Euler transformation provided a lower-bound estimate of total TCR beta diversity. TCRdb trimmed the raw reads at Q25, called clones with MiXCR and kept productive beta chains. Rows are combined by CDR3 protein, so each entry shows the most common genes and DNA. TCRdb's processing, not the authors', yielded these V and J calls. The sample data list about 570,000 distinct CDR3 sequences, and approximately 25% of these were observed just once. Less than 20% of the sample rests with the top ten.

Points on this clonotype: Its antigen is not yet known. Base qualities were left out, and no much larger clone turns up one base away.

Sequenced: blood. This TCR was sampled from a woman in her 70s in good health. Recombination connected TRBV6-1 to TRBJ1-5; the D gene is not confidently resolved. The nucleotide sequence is TGTGCCAGCAGTCCAGGACGGAGCTATAGCAATCAGCCCCAGCATTTT. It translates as CASSPGRSYSNQPQHF.